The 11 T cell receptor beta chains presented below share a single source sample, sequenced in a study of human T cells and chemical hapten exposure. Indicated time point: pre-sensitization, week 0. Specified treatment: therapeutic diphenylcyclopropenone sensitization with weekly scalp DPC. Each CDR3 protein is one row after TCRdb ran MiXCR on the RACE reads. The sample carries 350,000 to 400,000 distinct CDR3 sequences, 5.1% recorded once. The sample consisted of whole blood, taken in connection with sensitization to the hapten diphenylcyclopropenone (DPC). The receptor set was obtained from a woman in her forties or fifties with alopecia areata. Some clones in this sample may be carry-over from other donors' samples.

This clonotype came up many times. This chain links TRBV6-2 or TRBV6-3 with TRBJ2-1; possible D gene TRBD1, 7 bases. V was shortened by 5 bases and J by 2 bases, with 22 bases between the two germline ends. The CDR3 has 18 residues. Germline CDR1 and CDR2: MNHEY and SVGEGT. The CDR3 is CASSPAGQPLKPYNEQFF. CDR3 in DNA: TGTGCCAGCAGTCCCGCGGGACAGCCGCTCAAACCCTACAATGAGCAGTTCTTC.

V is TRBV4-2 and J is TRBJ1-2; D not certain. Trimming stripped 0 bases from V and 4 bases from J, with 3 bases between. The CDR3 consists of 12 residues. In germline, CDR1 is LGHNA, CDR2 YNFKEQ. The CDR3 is CASSQDGYGYTF. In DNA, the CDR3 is TGTGCCAGCAGCCAAGACGGCTATGGCTACACCTTC.

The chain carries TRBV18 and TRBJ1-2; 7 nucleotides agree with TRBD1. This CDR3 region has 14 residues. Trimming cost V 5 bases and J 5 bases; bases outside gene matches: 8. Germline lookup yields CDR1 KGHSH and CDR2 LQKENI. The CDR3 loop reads CASSSNRGGYGYTF. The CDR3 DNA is TGTGCCAGCTCATCCAACAGGGGAGGATATGGCTACACCTTC.

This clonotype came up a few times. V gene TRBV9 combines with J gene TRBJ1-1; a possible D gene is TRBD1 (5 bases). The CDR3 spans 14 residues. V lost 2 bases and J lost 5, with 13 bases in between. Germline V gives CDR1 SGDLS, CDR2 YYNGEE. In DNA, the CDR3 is TGTGCCAGCAGCGTCGGGGCAGCAACAACTGAAGCTTTCTTT. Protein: CASSVGAATTEAFF.

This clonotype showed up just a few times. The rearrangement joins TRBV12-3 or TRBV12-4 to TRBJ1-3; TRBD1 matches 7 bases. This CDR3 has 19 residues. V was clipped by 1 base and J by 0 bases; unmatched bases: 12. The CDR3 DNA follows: TGTGCCAGCAGTTTAGTGTCGGCAGGGGGGACTTTCTCTGGAAACACCATATATTTT. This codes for CASSLVSAGGTFSGNTIYF.

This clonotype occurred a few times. Here the CDR3 reads CASSPTGQGPIYGYTF. For the CDR3, the DNA is TGTGCCAGCAGCCCCACGGGACAGGGGCCGATCTATGGCTACACCTTC. The rearrangement joins TRBV9 to TRBJ1-2, with 10 bases matching TRBD1. CDR1 is SGDLS and CDR2 is YYNGEE in the germline V gene. The CDR3 has 16 amino acids. After removal of 4 bases from V and 4 bases from J, the junction contained 10 bases not matched to a gene.

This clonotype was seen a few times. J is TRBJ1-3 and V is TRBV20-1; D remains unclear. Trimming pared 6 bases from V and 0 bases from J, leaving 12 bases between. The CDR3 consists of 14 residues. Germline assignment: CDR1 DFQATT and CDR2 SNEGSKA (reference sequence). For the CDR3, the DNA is TGCAGTGCCCGCTTGCTGAACTCTGGAAACACCATATATTTT. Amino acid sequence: CSARLLNSGNTIYF.

The DNA of the CDR3 is TGTGCCAGCAAGGTTTACAGGGTGGGTGCTTTCTTT. Translated: CASKVYRVGAFF. The J gene is TRBJ1-1, the V gene TRBV2, with a possible D match to TRBD1 (6 bases). Deletions cut 7 bases from V and 11 bases from J, with 17 bases between. Germline lookup yields CDR1 SNHLY and CDR2 FYNNEI. CDR3 length equals 12 residues.

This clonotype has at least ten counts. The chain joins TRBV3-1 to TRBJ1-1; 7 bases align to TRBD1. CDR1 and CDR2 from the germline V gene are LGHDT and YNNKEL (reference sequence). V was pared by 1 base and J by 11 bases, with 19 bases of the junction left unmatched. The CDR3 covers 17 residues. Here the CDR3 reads CASSQGSQGGGGRGAFF. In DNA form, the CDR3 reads TGTGCCAGCAGCCAAGGGTCACAGGGAGGAGGGGGCCGTGGGGCTTTCTTT.

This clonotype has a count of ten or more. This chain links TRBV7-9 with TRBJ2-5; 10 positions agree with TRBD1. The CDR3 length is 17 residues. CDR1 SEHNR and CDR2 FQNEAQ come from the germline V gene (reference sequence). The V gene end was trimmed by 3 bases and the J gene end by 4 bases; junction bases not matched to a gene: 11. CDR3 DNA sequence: TGTGCCAGCAGCTTTATAGTTCGGACAGGGGGAAGAGAGACCCAGTACTTC. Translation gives CASSFIVRTGGRETQYF.

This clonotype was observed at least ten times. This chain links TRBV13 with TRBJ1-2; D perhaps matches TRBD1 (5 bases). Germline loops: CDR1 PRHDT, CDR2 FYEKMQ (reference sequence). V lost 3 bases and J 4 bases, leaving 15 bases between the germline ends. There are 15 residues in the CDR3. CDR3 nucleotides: TGTGCCAGCAGCTTTACCGGGACTCCTCTCTATGGCTACACCTTC. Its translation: CASSFTGTPLYGYTF.